Each of the 18 T cell receptor beta chains below was sequenced from the same sample in a study of OX40 agonist ivuxolimab in advanced cancers. Only in-frame clones appear in the TCRdb table, and some are missing; sequencing was by immunoSEQ multiplex PCR. The data contain approximately 44,000 clones, about 91% of them singletons. The starting material was CD4+ or CD8+ T cells sorted from blood, obtained in a trial of the OX40 agonist ivuxolimab. The source is an adult with an advanced solid tumor such as melanoma, head and neck, liver or kidney cancer.

This chain connects TRBV6-6 to TRBJ1-5, with TRBD1 matching over 11 bases. The length of the CDR3 is 14 residues. Germline CDR1 MNHNY, CDR2 SVGAGI (reference sequence). The ends lost 5 bases at V and 7 bases at J; junction bases unmatched: 4. This CDR3 is CASSLGQGAQPQHF. CDR3 DNA: TGTGCCAGCAGTCTCGGACAGGGGGCCCAGCCCCAGCATTTT.

This clone appeared once. The genes are TRBV7-6 and TRBJ2-7; TRBD1 matches 9 bases. This CDR3 is built from 15 residues. J gave up 4 bases and V 0 bases, and 4 bases lay outside the gene matches. Looked up from germline, CDR1 is SGHVS and CDR2 is FNYEAQ. The CDR3 region is CASSLAPGQGYEQYF. The CDR3 nucleotides read TGTGCCAGCAGCTTAGCGCCGGGACAGGGTTACGAGCAGTACTTC. Full variable domain (outside the CDR3, taken from reference TRBV7-6 and TRBJ2-7): GAGVSQSPRYKVTKRGQDVALRCDPISGHVSLYWYRQALGQGPEFLTYFNYEAQQDKSGLPNDRFSAERPEGSISTLTIQRTEQRDSAMYRCASSLAPGQGYEQYFGPGTRLTVT.

The chain links TRBV9 to TRBJ2-1; 10 bases agree with TRBD2. CDR3 length: 14 amino acids. J gave up 3 bases and V 5 bases, and 2 bases lay outside the gene matches. The V gene's germline CDR1 is SGDLS and CDR2 YYNGEE. The CDR3 nucleotides are TGTGCCAGCAGTGGGACTAGCGTCTACAATGAGCAGTTCTTC. Its translation: CASSGTSVYNEQFF.

This clone has just one count. V gene TRBV6-1 combines with J gene TRBJ2-5; no clear D. The CDR3 is made up of 13 amino acids. Germline V gene lookup returns CDR1 MNHNS and CDR2 SASEGT. The V end was cut by 3 bases, the J end by 3 bases, with 8 bases between. CDR3 DNA sequence: TGTGCCAGCAGTGACCTAGACGAAGAGACCCAGTACTTC. This gives the protein CASSDLDEETQYF.

The chain joins TRBV11-2 to TRBJ2-3; no firm D call. Trimming took off 3 bases at V and 4 bases at J, with 14 bases between the two ends. Looked up from germline, CDR1 is SGHAT and CDR2 is FQNNGV. The CDR3 has 15 amino acids. The CDR3 is CASSLVPHSADTQYF. CDR3 coding DNA: TGTGCCAGCAGCTTGGTCCCACATTCTGCAGATACGCAGTATTTT.

This clone was seen a single time. V usage is TRBV4-1 and J usage is TRBJ2-6; no reliable D call. Trimming shortened V by 2 bases and J by 2 bases, and 13 bases separated the two germline ends. Germline-derived CDR1 and CDR2 are MGHRA and YSYEKL. The CDR3 sequence is 17 residues long. The CDR3, as DNA: TGCGCCAGCAGCCAACCGCCCCCAAGGGCTGGGGCCAACGTCCTGACTTTC. Translation: CASSQPPPRAGANVLTF.

This chain uses TRBV11-2 with TRBJ2-7; D remains ambiguous. Germline loops: CDR1 SGHAT, CDR2 FQNNGV. CDR3 size: 14 residues. Trimming took off 0 bases at V and 5 bases at J, with 11 bases between the two ends. The CDR3 nucleotides read TGTGCCAGCAGCTTAGAGGGCAGAAAAAACGAGCAGTACTTC. Protein sequence: CASSLEGRKNEQYF.

This chain links TRBV7-9 with TRBJ2-1; the match to TRBD2 covers 10 bases. CDR3 length: 15 amino acids. CDR1 SEHNR and CDR2 FQNEAQ come from the germline V gene (reference sequence). Trimming cost V 5 bases and J 6 bases; bases outside gene matches: 7. The DNA for the CDR3 is TGTGCCAGCAGCATAAGCGGGAGGGCCGCCAATGAGCAGTTCTTC. It codes for CASSISGRAANEQFF.

J is TRBJ2-1 and V is TRBV11-2, with D possibly being TRBD1 (6 bases). V was clipped by 4 bases and J by 12 bases, with 16 bases between them. This CDR3 region has 13 residues. Germline assignment: CDR1 SGHAT and CDR2 FQNNGV. CDR3 DNA sequence: TGTGCCAGCAGCTCCACAGGGTCTGGTGGGCAGTTCTTC. It encodes CASSSTGSGGQFF.

CDR3 region: CASSLSNGNTGELFF. In nucleotides, the CDR3 is TGTGCCAGCAGCTTAAGTAACGGGAACACCGGGGAGCTGTTTTTT. This chain joins TRBV7-6 and TRBJ2-2; D gene unclear. Trimming took 2 bases from V and 1 from J, leaving 8 bases between them. CDR3 size: 15 residues. CDR1 and CDR2 (germline): SGHVS, FNYEAQ. The full variable domain, rest sourced from reference TRBV7-6 and TRBJ2-2, is GAGVSQSPRYKVTKRGQDVALRCDPISGHVSLYWYRQALGQGPEFLTYFNYEAQQDKSGLPNDRFSAERPEGSISTLTIQRTEQRDSAMYRCASSLSNGNTGELFFGEGSRLTVL.

The chain uses TRBV5-6 and TRBJ1-2; TRBD1 matches 10 bases. The germline V gene has CDR1 SGHDT and CDR2 YYEEEE. The CDR3 is 12 amino acids. With 10 bases clipped from V and 7 bases from J, the junction kept 7 bases outside the gene matches. CDR3 sequence reads: CASRQGAFGYTF. For the CDR3, the DNA is TGTGCCTCGAGACAGGGGGCATTTGGCTACACCTTC.

This clone was seen only a few times. This CDR3 fails to terminate in the conserved phenylalanine or tryptophan, so it likely reflects a read error. The DNA is left out, because the CDR3 cannot be placed on it with certainty; the CDR3 is given as TCRdb lists it. The gene calls are TRBV21-1 and TRBJ2-7; TRBD2 was called by the table and not checked on the DNA. TRBV21-1 is assigned pseudogene status. Counting both end residues, the CDR3 totals 11 amino acids. CDR3 amino acids: CASNPTGTPFG.

The chain recombines TRBV7-9 with TRBJ2-7; D might be TRBD1 or TRBD2, each matching 5 bases. CDR3 length: 18 amino acids. V was trimmed by 0 bases and J by 1 base, leaving 19 bases between them. In germline, CDR1 is SEHNR, CDR2 FQNEAQ (reference sequence). The DNA for the CDR3 is TGTGCCAGCAGCTTAGCAAACGTTGGGGGTTTGAGGTCCTACGAGCAGTACTTC. This sequence encodes CASSLANVGGLRSYEQYF. Together with reference TRBV7-9 and TRBJ2-7, the CDR3 gives the full variable domain: DTGVSQNPRHKITKRGQNVTFRCDPISEHNRLYWYRQTLGQGPEFLTYFQNEAQLEKSRLLSDRFSAERPKGSFSTLEIQRTEQGDSAMYLCASSLANVGGLRSYEQYFGPGTRLTVT.

The chain has TRBV9 and TRBJ2-7; D is possibly TRBD2 (6 bases). Trimming took 6 bases from V and 0 from J, leaving 16 bases between them. The CDR3 has 15 residues. CDR1 is SGDLS, CDR2 YYNGEE, per germline. For the CDR3, the DNA is TGTGCCAGCACGGAGGGACCGACAAGCTCCTACGAGCAGTACTTC. Amino acid sequence: CASTEGPTSSYEQYF.

V is TRBV7-6 and J is TRBJ1-1, with no clear D. The CDR3 contains 13 residues. CDR1 is SGHVS and CDR2 is FNYEAQ in the germline V gene. V dropped 5 bases and J dropped 4 bases, with 11 bases sitting between them. The CDR3 here is CASSPLSSTEAFF. As DNA, the CDR3 is TGTGCCAGCAGCCCCCTTTCGAGCACTGAAGCTTTCTTT.

The chain uses TRBV7-8 and TRBJ2-3; D perhaps matches TRBD2 (5 bases). The CDR3 is 17 residues long. Germline assignment: CDR1 SGHVS and CDR2 FQNEAQ. V gave up 5 bases and J gave up 2 bases, with 20 bases separating them. CDR3 nucleotides: TGTGCCAGCAGCCCCCGGTTACTAGTGGGGTCCACAGATACGCAGTATTTT. Encoded protein: CASSPRLLVGSTDTQYF.

This chain connects TRBV29-1 to TRBJ2-3, with D perhaps matching TRBD1 (5 bases). Looked up from germline, CDR1 is SQVTM and CDR2 is ANQGSEA. The CDR3 consists of 14 residues. The V and J ends lost 0 bases and 0 bases respectively, with 7 bases between them. In DNA, the CDR3 is TGCAGCGTTGAAGACAGGGCCAGCACAGATACGCAGTATTTT. This codes for CSVEDRASTDTQYF.

The table lists this clone with a count of one. The gene calls are TRBV10-3 and TRBJ1-4; TRBD1 matches at 9 bases. The CDR3 contains 14 residues. Germline CDR1 is ENHRY and CDR2 is SYGVKD. V dropped 5 bases and J dropped 8; count of bases not matched to a gene: 6. The CDR3 reads CAISRDRAGEKLFF. In DNA form, the CDR3 reads TGTGCCATCAGTCGGGACAGGGCAGGGGAAAAACTGTTTTTT.